This paragraph reports one TCR beta chain. Its matching antigen is unknown. This likely reflects a read error, since a far larger clone is one base away. Amplification of the TCR beta CDR3 (from genomic DNA) was done by two-round multiplex PCR. The first PCR round targeted every TRBV and TRBJ gene with specific primers. TCRdb reanalysed the multiplex PCR reads using MiXCR and keeps one entry per CDR3 protein. Of 20,000 to 30,000 distinct CDR3 sequences in the sample, around 40% were seen once. The CDR3 consists of 18 residues. V was pared by 0 bases and J by 2 bases, with 9 bases of the junction left unmatched. Germline V gene sequence: CDR1 SEHNR, CDR2 FQNEAQ (reference sequence). The sample comes from a study of prognosis after radiotherapy for stage I lung cancer. Whole-study results and caveats: The study found that unique TCR clone counts fell after stereotactic body radiation therapy, median 10,088 versus 6,861.

Sequenced here: PBMCs, sampled before or after stereotactic body radiation therapy (not recorded which). The receptor was derived from a donor aged 50 or older with non-small cell lung cancer. The chain couples TRBV7-9 to TRBJ2-3; 9 bases agree with TRBD2. In nucleotides, the CDR3 is TGTGCCAGCAGCTTAGCGCTAGGGATAGCGGGAGCCACAGATACGCAGTATTTT. It codes for CASSLALGIAGATDTQYF.